One and the same sample provided the 9 T cell receptor beta chains below, sequenced in a study of radiotherapy plus CTLA-4 blockade in lung cancer. TCRdb's copy holds only in-frame clones and misses some; the assay was immunoSEQ multiplex PCR. The repertoire holds tens of thousands of clones, with approximately 86% as singletons. This material consisted of peripheral blood, taken from a patient treated with radiotherapy plus ipilimumab. The receptors shown here come from a human donor with non-small cell lung cancer that progressed on radiotherapy plus ipilimumab.

The chain recombines TRBV6-6 with TRBJ2-1; D is possibly TRBD2 (5 bases). Germline V gene lookup returns CDR1 MNHNY and CDR2 SVGAGI (reference sequence). The V end was cut by 5 bases, the J end by 0 bases, with 11 bases between. This CDR3 contains 15 residues. The CDR3 spells CASSRELTSYNEQFF. CDR3 nucleotide sequence: TGTGCCAGCAGTCGGGAACTAACCTCCTACAATGAGCAGTTCTTC.

The chain couples TRBV5-1 to TRBJ1-5; 8 bases align to TRBD1. Trimming took 7 bases from V and 2 from J; bases not matched to a gene: 8. The CDR3 runs 15 residues. The germline CDR1 and CDR2 sequences are SGHRS and YFSETQ. The CDR3 spells CASSPGQEGNQPQHF. CDR3 DNA sequence: TGCGCCAGCTCCCCGGGACAGGAGGGCAATCAGCCCCAGCATTTT. Full variable domain (outside the CDR3, taken from reference TRBV5-1 and TRBJ1-5): KAGVTQTPRYLIKTRGQQVTLSCSPISGHRSVSWYQQTPGQGLQFLFEYFSETQRNKGNFPGRFSGRQFSNSRSEMNVSTLELGDSALYLCASSPGQEGNQPQHFGDGTRLSIL.

The CDR3 here is CASSTGGQGRFSPLHF. For the CDR3, the DNA is TGTGCCAGCAGCACTGGGGGACAGGGGCGATTTTCACCCCTCCACTTT. This chain links TRBV2 with TRBJ1-6, with TRBD1 identical over 10 bases. V shed 6 bases, J shed 9 bases, and the junction held 11 bases outside the gene matches. CDR1 and CDR2 from the germline V gene are SNHLY and FYNNEI. The CDR3 runs to 16 residues.

The genes are TRBV19 and TRBJ2-7; 8 bases are a match to TRBD2. The CDR3 has 18 amino acids. The germline gives CDR1 LNHDA, CDR2 SQIVND (reference sequence). V gave up 0 bases and J gave up 2 bases; unmatched junction bases: 12. The CDR3 region is CASSIDLTGGGVTYEQYF. The CDR3 region has the DNA TGTGCCAGTAGTATAGATCTGACGGGAGGGGGGGTCACCTACGAGCAGTACTTC.

The V call is TRBV7-9, the J call TRBJ1-2; D is unresolved. Germline-derived CDR1 and CDR2 are SEHNR and FQNEAQ (reference sequence). Trimming shortened V by 1 base and J by 0 bases, and 9 bases separated the two germline ends. The CDR3 contains 15 residues. The CDR3 DNA follows: TGTGCCAGCAGCTTAGTGACGGGAGCTAACTATGGCTACACCTTC. Translating gives CASSLVTGANYGYTF. The variable domain in full, with the rest retrieved from reference TRBV7-9 and TRBJ1-2, is DTGVSQNPRHKITKRGQNVTFRCDPISEHNRLYWYRQTLGQGPEFLTYFQNEAQLEKSRLLSDRFSAERPKGSFSTLEIQRTEQGDSAMYLCASSLVTGANYGYTFGSGTRLTVV.

CDR3: CASSGRTSARGFTKNIQYF. Written as DNA, the CDR3 is TGTGCCAGCAGCGGGCGGACTAGCGCCAGAGGGTTTACCAAAAACATTCAGTACTTC. The V call is TRBV7-3, the J call TRBJ2-4; 9 bases align to TRBD2. This CDR3 contains 19 residues. Germline V gene lookup returns CDR1 SGHTA and CDR2 FQGTGA. V shed 5 bases, J shed 2 bases, and the junction held 16 bases outside the gene matches.

The J gene is TRBJ2-7, the V gene TRBV9; tentative D call: TRBD2 (6 bases). Germline V gene sequence: CDR1 SGDLS, CDR2 YYNGEE. CDR3 size: 15 residues. V gave up 9 bases and J gave up 5 bases, with 24 bases separating them. The CDR3 nucleotides read TGTGCCAACTTCGGGTGGGACTTTCGTCCCCACGAGCAGTACTTC. Amino acid sequence: CANFGWDFRPHEQYF. Filled out from reference TRBV9 and TRBJ2-7, the complete variable domain reads DSGVTQTPKHLITATGQRVTLRCSPRSGDLSVYWYQQSLDQGLQFLIQYYNGEERAKGNILERFSAQQFPDLHSELNLSSLELGDSALYFCANFGWDFRPHEQYFGPGTRLTVT.

CDR3 DNA sequence: TGTGCCTGGAGTGTAAGGGCCCACCTGGTCTACGAGCAGTACTTC. It is translated as CAWSVRAHLVYEQYF. The gene calls are TRBV30 and TRBJ2-7; D unresolved. Trimming cost V 0 bases and J 3 bases, with 15 bases left between them. This CDR3 region has 15 residues. Germline CDR1 reads GTSNPN; CDR2 reads SVGIG (reference sequence). Complete variable domain (other parts from reference TRBV30 and TRBJ2-7): SQTIHQWPATLVQPVGSPLSLECTVEGTSNPNLYWYRQAAGRGLQLLFYSVGIGQISSEVPQNLSASRPQDRQFILSSKKLLLSDSGFYLCAWSVRAHLVYEQYFGPGTRLTVT.

This sequence joins TRBV14 and TRBJ2-1, with D unresolved. Germline CDR1 and CDR2: SGHDN and FVKESK. Between the trimmed V and J ends, which lost 0 bases and 5 bases, there was a span of 11 bases. The CDR3 is made up of 15 amino acids. The CDR3 is CASSQDYGPNNEQFF. The CDR3 bases are TGTGCCAGCAGCCAAGATTACGGACCCAACAATGAGCAGTTCTTC.